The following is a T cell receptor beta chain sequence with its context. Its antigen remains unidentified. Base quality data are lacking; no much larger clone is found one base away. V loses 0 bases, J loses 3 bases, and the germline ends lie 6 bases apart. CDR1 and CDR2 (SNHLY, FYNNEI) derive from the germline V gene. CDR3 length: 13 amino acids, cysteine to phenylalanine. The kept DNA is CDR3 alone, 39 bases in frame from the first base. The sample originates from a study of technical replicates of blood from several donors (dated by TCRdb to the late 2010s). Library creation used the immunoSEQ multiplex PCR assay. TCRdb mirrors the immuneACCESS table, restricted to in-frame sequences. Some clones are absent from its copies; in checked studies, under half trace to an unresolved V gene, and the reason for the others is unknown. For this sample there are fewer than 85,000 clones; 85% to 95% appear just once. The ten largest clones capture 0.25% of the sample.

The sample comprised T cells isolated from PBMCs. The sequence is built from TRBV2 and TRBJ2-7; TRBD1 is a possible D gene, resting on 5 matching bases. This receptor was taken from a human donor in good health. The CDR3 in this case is CASSEARGYEQYF. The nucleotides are TGTGCCAGCAGTGAAGCTAGGGGCTACGAGCAGTACTTC.